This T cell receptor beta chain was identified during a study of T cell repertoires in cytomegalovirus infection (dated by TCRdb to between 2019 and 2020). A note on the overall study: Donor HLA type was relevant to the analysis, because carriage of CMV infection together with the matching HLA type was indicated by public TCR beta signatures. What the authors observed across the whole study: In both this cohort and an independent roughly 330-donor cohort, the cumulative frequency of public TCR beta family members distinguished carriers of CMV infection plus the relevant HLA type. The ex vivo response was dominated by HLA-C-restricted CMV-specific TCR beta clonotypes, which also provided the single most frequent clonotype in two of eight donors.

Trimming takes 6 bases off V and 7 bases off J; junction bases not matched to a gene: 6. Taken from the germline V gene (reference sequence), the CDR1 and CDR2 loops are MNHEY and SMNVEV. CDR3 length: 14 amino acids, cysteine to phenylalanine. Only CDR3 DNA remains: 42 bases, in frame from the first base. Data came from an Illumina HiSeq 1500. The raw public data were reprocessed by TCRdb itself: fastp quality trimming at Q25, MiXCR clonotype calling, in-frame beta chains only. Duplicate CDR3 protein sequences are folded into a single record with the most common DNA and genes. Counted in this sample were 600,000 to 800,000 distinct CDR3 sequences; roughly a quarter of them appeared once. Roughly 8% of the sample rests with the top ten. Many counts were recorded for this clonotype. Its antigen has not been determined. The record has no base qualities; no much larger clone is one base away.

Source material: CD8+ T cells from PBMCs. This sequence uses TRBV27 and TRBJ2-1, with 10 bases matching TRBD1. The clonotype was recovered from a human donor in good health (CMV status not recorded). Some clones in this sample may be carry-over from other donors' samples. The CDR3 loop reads CASSPGTGANEQFF. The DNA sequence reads TGTGCCAGCAGCCCCGGGACAGGGGCTAATGAGCAGTTCTTC.